The present entry profiles one T cell receptor beta chain with its context. Its antigen is not identified. The data belong to a study of shared clonotypes between healthy human individuals. Overall study results and limits: Some clonotypes were shared by all four sorted-subset donors, while others were not shared. The non-shared ones had lower generation probabilities than the shared ones.

Trimming removed 4 bases at V and 0 bases at J, with 6 bases between. Germline loops: CDR1 MGHDK, CDR2 SYGVNS. This CDR3 spans 13 amino acids. As handled by the study authors: Filtering differed since immunoSEQ provided only junctions, with no quality scores. TCRdb keeps only in-frame clones here, not all; method: immunoSEQ multiplex PCR. V and J calls and clone size come straight from that table; D and trimming were deduced from the DNA. The sample lists some 2,100,000 clones, nearly 97% occurring once. The sample was naive CD4+ T cells sorted from blood. As to subset: CD45RA+ positively selected. This clonotype was sampled from a man aged 18-30 years in good health. This chain links TRBV25-1 with TRBJ1-1; D not resolved. The CDR3, as DNA: TGTGCCAGCAGTGTACATATGAACACTGAAGCTTTCTTT. Residues: CASSVHMNTEAFF. The entire variable domain, with the rest obtained from reference TRBV25-1 and TRBJ1-1, is as follows: EADIYQTPRYLVIGTGKKITLECSQTMGHDKMYWYQQDPGMELHLIHYSYGVNSTEKGDLSSESTVSRIRTEHFPLTLESARPSHTSQYLCASSVHMNTEAFFGQGTRLTVV.